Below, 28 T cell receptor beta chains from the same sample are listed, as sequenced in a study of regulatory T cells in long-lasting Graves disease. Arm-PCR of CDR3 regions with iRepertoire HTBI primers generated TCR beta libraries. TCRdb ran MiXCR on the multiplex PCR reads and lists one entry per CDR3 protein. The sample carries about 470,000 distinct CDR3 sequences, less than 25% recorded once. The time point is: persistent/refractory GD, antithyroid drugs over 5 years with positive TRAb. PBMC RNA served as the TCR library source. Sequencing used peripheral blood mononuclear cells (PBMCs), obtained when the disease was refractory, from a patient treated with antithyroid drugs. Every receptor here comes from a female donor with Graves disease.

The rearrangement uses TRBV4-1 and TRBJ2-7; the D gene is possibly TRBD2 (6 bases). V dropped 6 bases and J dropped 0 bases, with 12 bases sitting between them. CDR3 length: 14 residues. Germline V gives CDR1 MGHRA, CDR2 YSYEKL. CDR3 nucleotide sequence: TGCGCCAGCAGGCCCATGACTAGCTCCTACGAGCAGTACTTC. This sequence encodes CASRPMTSSYEQYF.

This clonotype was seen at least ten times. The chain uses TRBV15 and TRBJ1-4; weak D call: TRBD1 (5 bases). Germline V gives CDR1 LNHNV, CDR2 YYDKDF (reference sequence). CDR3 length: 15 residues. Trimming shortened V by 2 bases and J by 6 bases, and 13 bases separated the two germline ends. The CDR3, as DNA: TGTGCCACCAGCAGATACCGGGACGTAGATGAAAAACTGTTTTTT. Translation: CATSRYRDVDEKLFF.

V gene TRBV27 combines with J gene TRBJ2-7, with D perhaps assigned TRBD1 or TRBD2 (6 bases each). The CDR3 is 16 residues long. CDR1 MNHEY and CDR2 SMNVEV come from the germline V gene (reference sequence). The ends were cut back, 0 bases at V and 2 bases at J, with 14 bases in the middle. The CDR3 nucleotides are TGTGCCAGCAGTTTATCGTTTGCGGGACAAACCTACGAGCAGTACTTC. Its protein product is CASSLSFAGQTYEQYF.

The CDR3 DNA follows: TGTGCCAGCAGCTTGAAAAGAGGGCCGAACACTGAAGCTTTCTTT. This codes for CASSLKRGPNTEAFF. This chain uses TRBV5-4 with TRBJ1-1; D remains unclear. Germline CDR1 and CDR2: SGHNT and YYREEE (reference sequence). The V gene lost 1 base and the J gene lost 1 base, with 11 bases spanning the gap. The CDR3 has 15 residues. Complete variable domain (other parts from reference TRBV5-4 and TRBJ1-1): ETGVTQSPTHLIKTRGQQVTLRCSSQSGHNTVSWYQQALGQGPQFIFQYYREEENGRGNFPPRFSGLQFPNYSSELNVNALELDDSALYLCASSLKRGPNTEAFFGQGTRLTVV.

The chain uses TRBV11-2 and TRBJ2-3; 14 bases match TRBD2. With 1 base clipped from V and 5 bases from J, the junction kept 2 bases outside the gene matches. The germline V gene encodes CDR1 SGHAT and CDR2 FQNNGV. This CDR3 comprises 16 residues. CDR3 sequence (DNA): TGTGCCAGCAGCTTAGTTGGACTAGCGGGAGGAGATACGCAGTATTTT. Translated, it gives CASSLVGLAGGDTQYF.

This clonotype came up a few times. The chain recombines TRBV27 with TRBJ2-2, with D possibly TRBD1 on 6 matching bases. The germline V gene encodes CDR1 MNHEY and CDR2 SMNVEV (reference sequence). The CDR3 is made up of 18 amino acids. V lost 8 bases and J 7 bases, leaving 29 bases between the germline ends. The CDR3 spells CASRRAELGGVIGGELFF. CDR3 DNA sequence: TGTGCCAGCCGTCGGGCGGAACTAGGGGGAGTTATCGGCGGGGAGCTGTTTTTT.

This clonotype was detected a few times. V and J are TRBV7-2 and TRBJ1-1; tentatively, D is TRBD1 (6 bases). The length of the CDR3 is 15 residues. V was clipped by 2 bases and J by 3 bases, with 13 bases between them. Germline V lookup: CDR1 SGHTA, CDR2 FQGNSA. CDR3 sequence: CASSLRGGRYTEAFF. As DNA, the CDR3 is TGTGCCAGCAGCTTAAGGGGGGGCCGGTACACTGAAGCTTTCTTT.

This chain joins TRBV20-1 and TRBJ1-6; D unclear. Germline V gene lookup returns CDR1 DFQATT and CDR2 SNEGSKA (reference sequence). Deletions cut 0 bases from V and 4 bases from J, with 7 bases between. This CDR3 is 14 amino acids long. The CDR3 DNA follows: TGCAGTGCTAGAGACGAAGGTTATAATTCACCCCTCCACTTT. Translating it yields CSARDEGYNSPLHF.

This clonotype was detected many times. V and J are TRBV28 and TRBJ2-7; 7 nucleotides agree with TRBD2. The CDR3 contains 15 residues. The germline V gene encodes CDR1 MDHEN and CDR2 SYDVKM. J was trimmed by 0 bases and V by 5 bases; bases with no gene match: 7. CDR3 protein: CASSPSGVSSYEQYF. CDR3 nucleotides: TGTGCCAGCAGTCCAAGCGGGGTAAGCTCCTACGAGCAGTACTTC.

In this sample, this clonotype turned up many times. The CDR3 reads CASSPISDRDTGELFF. CDR3 in DNA: TGCGCCAGCAGCCCGATCTCAGACAGAGACACCGGGGAGCTGTTTTTT. The chain links TRBV5-1 to TRBJ2-2; TRBD1 might be the D (5 bases). Germline V gives CDR1 SGHRS, CDR2 YFSETQ. The CDR3 contains 16 residues. V lost 4 bases to trimming and J lost 3 bases, with 16 bases between them. The entire variable domain, with the rest obtained from reference TRBV5-1 and TRBJ2-2, is as follows: KAGVTQTPRYLIKTRGQQVTLSCSPISGHRSVSWYQQTPGQGLQFLFEYFSETQRNKGNFPGRFSGRQFSNSRSEMNVSTLELGDSALYLCASSPISDRDTGELFFGEGSRLTVL.

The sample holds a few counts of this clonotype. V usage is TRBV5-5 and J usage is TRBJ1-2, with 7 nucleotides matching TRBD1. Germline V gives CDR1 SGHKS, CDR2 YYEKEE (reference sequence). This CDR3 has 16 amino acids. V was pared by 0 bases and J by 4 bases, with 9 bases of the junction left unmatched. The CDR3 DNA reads TGTGCCAGCAGCTTGGATTTAGGGGGCCGGGCCTATGGCTACACCTTC. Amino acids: CASSLDLGGRAYGYTF.

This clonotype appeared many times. Here the CDR3 DNA reads TGTGCCAGTCAAACCCCGAATTCCTACGAGCAGTACTTC. It codes for CASQTPNSYEQYF. V usage is TRBV2 and J usage is TRBJ2-7, with D unclear. Looked up from germline, CDR1 is SNHLY and CDR2 is FYNNEI. Trimming removed 9 bases from V and 1 base from J, with 13 bases in between. There are 13 residues in the CDR3.

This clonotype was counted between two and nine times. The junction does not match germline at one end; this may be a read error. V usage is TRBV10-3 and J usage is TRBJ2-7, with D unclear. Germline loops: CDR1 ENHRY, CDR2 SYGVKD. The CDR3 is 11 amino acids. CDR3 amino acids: CAIREYYEQYF. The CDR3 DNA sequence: TGTGCCATCAGGGAGTACTACGAGCAGTACTTC.

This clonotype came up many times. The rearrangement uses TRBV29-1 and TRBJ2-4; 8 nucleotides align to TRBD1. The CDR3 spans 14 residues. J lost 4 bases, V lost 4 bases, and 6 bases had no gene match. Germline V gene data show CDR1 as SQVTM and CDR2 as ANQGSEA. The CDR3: CSVVGTGGKNIQYF. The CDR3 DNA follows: TGCAGCGTTGTCGGTACAGGGGGAAAAAACATTCAGTACTTC.

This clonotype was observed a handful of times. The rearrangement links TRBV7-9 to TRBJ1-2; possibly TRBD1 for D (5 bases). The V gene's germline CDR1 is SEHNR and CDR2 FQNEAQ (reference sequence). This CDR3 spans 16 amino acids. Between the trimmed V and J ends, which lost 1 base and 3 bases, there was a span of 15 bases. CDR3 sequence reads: CASSLGDTGTDYGYTF. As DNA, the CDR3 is TGTGCCAGCAGCTTAGGAGACACCGGGACGGACTATGGCTACACCTTC.

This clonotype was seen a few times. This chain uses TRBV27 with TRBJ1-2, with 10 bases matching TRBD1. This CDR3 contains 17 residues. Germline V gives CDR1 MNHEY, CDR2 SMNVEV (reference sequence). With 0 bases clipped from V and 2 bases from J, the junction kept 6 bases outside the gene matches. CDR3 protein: CASSLSYDRGLNYGYTF. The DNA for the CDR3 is TGTGCCAGCAGTTTATCGTACGACAGGGGGCTAAACTATGGCTACACCTTC.

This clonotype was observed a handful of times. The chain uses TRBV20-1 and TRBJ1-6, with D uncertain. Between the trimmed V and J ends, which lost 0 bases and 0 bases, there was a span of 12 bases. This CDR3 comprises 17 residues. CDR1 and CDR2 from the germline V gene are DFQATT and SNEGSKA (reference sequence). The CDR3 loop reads CSAREWTGSSYNSPLHF. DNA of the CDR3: TGCAGTGCTAGAGAATGGACCGGCAGCTCCTATAATTCACCCCTCCACTTT.

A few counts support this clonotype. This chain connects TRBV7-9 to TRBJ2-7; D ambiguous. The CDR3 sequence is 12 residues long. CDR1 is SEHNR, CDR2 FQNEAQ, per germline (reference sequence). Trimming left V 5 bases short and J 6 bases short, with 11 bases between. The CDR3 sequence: CASSRHQSEQYF. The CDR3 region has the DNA TGTGCCAGCAGCCGTCATCAAAGCGAGCAGTACTTC.

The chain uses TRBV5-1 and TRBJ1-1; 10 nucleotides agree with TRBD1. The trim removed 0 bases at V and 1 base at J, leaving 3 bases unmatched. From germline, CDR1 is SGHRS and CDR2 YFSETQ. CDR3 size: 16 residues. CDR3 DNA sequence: TGCGCCAGCAGCTTGGCGGACAGGGGGAGGAACACTGAAGCTTTCTTT. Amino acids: CASSLADRGRNTEAFF.

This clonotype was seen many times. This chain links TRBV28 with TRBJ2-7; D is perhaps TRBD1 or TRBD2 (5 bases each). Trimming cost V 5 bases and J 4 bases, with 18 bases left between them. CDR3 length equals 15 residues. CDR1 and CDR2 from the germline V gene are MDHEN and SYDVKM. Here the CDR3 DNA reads TGTGCCAGCAGTCCGGGGCGTAACTTGAGGTACGAGCAGTACTTC. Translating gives CASSPGRNLRYEQYF.

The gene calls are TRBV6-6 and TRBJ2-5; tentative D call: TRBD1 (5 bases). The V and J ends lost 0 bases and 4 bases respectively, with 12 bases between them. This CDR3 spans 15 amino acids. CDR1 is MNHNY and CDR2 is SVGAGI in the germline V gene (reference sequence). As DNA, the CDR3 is TGTGCCAGCAGTTACTCGATAGGGGAACCAGAGACCCAGTACTTC. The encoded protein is CASSYSIGEPETQYF.

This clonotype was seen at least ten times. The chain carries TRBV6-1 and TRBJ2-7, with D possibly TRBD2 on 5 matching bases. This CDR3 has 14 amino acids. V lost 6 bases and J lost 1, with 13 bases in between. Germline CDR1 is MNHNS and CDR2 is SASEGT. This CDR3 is CASRAGGGSYEQYF. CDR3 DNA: TGTGCCAGCAGAGCCGGAGGTGGGTCCTACGAGCAGTACTTC.

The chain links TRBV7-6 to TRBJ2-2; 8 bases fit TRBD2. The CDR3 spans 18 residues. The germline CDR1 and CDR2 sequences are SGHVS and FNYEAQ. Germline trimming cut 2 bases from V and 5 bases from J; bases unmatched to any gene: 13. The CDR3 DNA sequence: TGTGCCAGCAGCTTAAGAATTACGGGAGGGCCCGGAACCGGGGAGCTGTTTTTT. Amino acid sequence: CASSLRITGGPGTGELFF.

This chain's CDR3 is CASTEYSNQPQHF. CDR3 coding DNA: TGTGCCAGTACAGAATATAGCAATCAGCCCCAGCATTTT. V is TRBV6-1 and J is TRBJ1-5; D remains ambiguous. The germline V and J ends were trimmed by 9 bases and 0 bases, with 9 bases remaining between them. This CDR3 contains 13 residues. Per the germline V gene, CDR1 is MNHNS and CDR2 is SASEGT.

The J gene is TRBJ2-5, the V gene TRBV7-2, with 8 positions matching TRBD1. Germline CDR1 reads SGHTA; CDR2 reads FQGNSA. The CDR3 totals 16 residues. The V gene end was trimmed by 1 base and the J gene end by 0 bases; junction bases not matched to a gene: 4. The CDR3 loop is CASSLVGTGHQETQYF. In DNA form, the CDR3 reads TGTGCCAGCAGCTTAGTTGGGACAGGCCACCAAGAGACCCAGTACTTC.

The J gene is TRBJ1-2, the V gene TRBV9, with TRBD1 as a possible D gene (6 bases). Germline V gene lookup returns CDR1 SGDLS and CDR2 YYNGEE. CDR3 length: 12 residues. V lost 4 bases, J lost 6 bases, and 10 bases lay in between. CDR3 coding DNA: TGTGCCAGCAGCTCCGGGGGCGATGGCTACACCTTC. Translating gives CASSSGGDGYTF.

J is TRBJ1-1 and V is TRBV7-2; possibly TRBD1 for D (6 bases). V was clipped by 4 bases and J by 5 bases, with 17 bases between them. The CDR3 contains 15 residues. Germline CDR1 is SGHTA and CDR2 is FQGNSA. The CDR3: CASSSPRQGWTEAFF. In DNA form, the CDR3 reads TGTGCCAGCAGCTCCCCCCGGCAGGGGTGGACTGAAGCTTTCTTT.

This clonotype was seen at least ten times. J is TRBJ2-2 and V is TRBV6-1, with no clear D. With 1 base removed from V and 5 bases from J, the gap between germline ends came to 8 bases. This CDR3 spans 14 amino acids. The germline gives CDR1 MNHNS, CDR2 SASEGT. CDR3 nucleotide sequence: TGTGCCAGCAGTGAAGACCTGGCGACCGGGGAGCTGTTTTTT. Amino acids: CASSEDLATGELFF.